This TCR beta chain is drawn from a study of T cells after posttransplantation cyclophosphamide. Whole-study results and caveats: Donor CD8+ memory clones often dominated recipient blood repertoires at later times. TRB overlap between skin or GI tissue T cells and blood was limited. TRB clonality was highly associated with recipient CMV seropositivity and reactivation.

This clone was found many times. The antigen is undetermined. An end of the junction does not agree with germline; a read error may underlie this. In germline, CDR1 is MNHEY, CDR2 SVGAGI. The CDR3 covers 14 residues. Produced via immunoSEQ multiplex PCR; TCRdb's table is partial and in-frame only. This sample has tens of thousands of clones, each found more than once. The related graft donor's blood sample was taken on the day of bone marrow donation. The chain has TRBV6-5 and TRBJ1-1; TRBD1 matches at 8 bases. Material for sequencing was PBMCs. This clonotype was obtained from a man aged 50 to 60 in good health, CMV-negative, and a related stem cell transplant donor. The CDR3 nucleotides are TGTGCCTGCAGTTACCGACAGGGGTATTCCGGAGCTTTCTTT. The encoded protein is CACSYRQGYSGAFF.